The next 30 T cell receptor beta chains were all read from a single sample in a study of cytomegalovirus exposure and HLA in healthy donors. Primers for the PCR totalled 60 Vbeta and 13 Jbeta. Profiled with immunoSEQ multiplex PCR; TCRdb holds only in-frame clones, not every one. The sample records under 200,000 clones, roughly 77% being singletons. The source material was PBMCs. Receptors were obtained from a male donor in good health and CMV-seropositive.

The genes are TRBV5-8 and TRBJ1-5; D may be TRBD1 (6 bases). The CDR3 has 14 amino acids. V gave up 3 bases and J gave up 6 bases, with 13 bases separating them. In germline, CDR1 is SGHTS, CDR2 YDEGEE. CDR3 coding DNA: TGTGCCAGCAGCTACGGGGGGGGCCGTCAGCCCCAGCATTTT. Protein: CASSYGGGRQPQHF.

The rearrangement joins TRBV19 to TRBJ2-7; 7 bases match TRBD1. The germline V gene has CDR1 LNHDA and CDR2 SQIVND (reference sequence). The CDR3 sequence is 15 residues long. J lost 0 bases, V lost 5 bases, and 7 bases had no gene match. In nucleotides, the CDR3 is TGTGCCAGTAGTCCAGACAGGGCGAGCTCCTACGAGCAGTACTTC. This gives the protein CASSPDRASSYEQYF.

V is TRBV19 and J is TRBJ2-5; tentative D call: TRBD2 (6 bases). Trimming cost V 6 bases and J 5 bases, with 13 bases left between them. In germline, CDR1 is LNHDA, CDR2 SQIVND (reference sequence). The CDR3 runs 13 residues. CDR3 in DNA: TGTGCCAGTAGCCCCCCAGGGAGGGAGACCCAGTACTTC. Amino acid sequence: CASSPPGRETQYF.

The chain is built from TRBV4-3 and TRBJ2-2; 7 bases line up with TRBD1. Trimming removed 3 bases from V and 6 bases from J; junction bases left unmatched: 4. Germline CDR1 LGHNA, CDR2 YSLEER. The CDR3 has 14 residues. The CDR3: CASSQADRAGELFF. CDR3 sequence (DNA): TGCGCCAGCAGCCAGGCTGACAGGGCCGGGGAGCTGTTTTTT.

The chain uses TRBV18 and TRBJ2-1; a weak D match, TRBD2 (5 bases). Germline V gene data show CDR1 as KGHSH and CDR2 as LQKENI. CDR3 length: 14 residues. V lost 2 bases and J 5 bases, leaving 10 bases between the germline ends. In nucleotides, the CDR3 is TGTGCCAGCTCACCAGCGGACTGGGACAATGAGCAGTTCTTC. This sequence encodes CASSPADWDNEQFF.

The sample holds one count of this clone. The chain combines TRBV5-6 with TRBJ1-1; TRBD1 matches at 9 bases. The CDR3 runs to 16 residues. With V trimmed by 2 bases and J by 5 bases, 10 bases remained unmatched. Germline loops: CDR1 SGHDT, CDR2 YYEEEE. The CDR3 region is CASSFSRKGTGTEAFF. In DNA form, the CDR3 reads TGTGCCAGCAGCTTCAGCCGAAAGGGGACAGGGACTGAAGCTTTCTTT.

The V gene is TRBV21-1, the J gene TRBJ1-1. TRBV21-1 counts as a pseudogene. There are 13 residues in the CDR3. Written as DNA, the CDR3 is TGTGCCGAAATTATCATCCGGGGGTCTGAAGCTTTCTTT. It is translated as CAEIIIRGSEAFF.

Note on this clone: Other DNA sequences of this sample code for an identical CDR3. The V and J genes are TRBV19 and TRBJ1-2, with D maybe TRBD1 (5 bases). Germline V CDR1 and CDR2: LNHDA, SQIVND (reference sequence). The CDR3 has 14 amino acids. Trimming removed 3 bases from V and 4 bases from J, with 12 bases in between. In DNA, the CDR3 is TGTGCCAGTAGTATGGGGCGACAGATCTATGGCTACACCTTC. Translation: CASSMGRQIYGYTF.

The CDR3 loop reads CASTKKQGAEETQYF. The CDR3 DNA is TGTGCCAGCACCAAGAAACAGGGGGCCGAGGAGACCCAGTACTTC. V and J are TRBV19 and TRBJ2-5; 9 nucleotides match TRBD1. Germline V lookup: CDR1 LNHDA, CDR2 SQIVND (reference sequence). V dropped 9 bases and J dropped 5; count of bases not matched to a gene: 13. The CDR3 extends over 15 amino acids.

This rearrangement joins TRBV5-4 to TRBJ2-7, with TRBD2 identical over 7 bases. Germline V lookup: CDR1 SGHNT, CDR2 YYREEE (reference sequence). The CDR3 length is 12 residues. The DNA of the CDR3 is TGTGCAGCGGGGATCTCGGCCTACGAGCAGTACTTC. Translating gives CAAGISAYEQYF.

The chain recombines TRBV5-6 with TRBJ2-1; 8 bases agree with TRBD2. Trimming took 4 bases from V and 6 from J; bases not matched to a gene: 9. Germline CDR1 and CDR2: SGHDT and YYEEEE. The CDR3 runs 15 residues. This CDR3 is CASSIRGGRSNEQFF. The CDR3, as DNA: TGTGCCAGCAGCATCCGCGGCGGGAGGTCCAATGAGCAGTTCTTC.

The rearrangement joins TRBV11-2 to TRBJ2-1, with D perhaps matching TRBD2 (5 bases). CDR3 length: 16 amino acids. The germline V and J ends were trimmed by 7 bases and 6 bases, with 22 bases remaining between them. CDR1 is SGHAT, CDR2 FQNNGV, per germline. In DNA, the CDR3 is TGTGCCAGCACCCGCCCGGGGATGGGTCTCGGCAATGAGCAGTTCTTC. It translates to CASTRPGMGLGNEQFF. Complete variable domain (other parts from reference TRBV11-2 and TRBJ2-1): EAGVAQSPRYKIIEKRQSVAFWCNPISGHATLYWYQQILGQGPKLLIQFQNNGVVDDSQLPKDRFSAERLKGVDSTLKIQPAKLEDSAVYLCASTRPGMGLGNEQFFGPGTRLTVL.

The rearrangement links TRBV6-1 to TRBJ1-2; 8 bases match TRBD1. CDR3 length: 14 residues. With V trimmed by 5 bases and J by 7 bases, 9 bases remained unmatched. Germline V gene data show CDR1 as MNHNS and CDR2 as SASEGT. For the CDR3, the DNA is TGTGCCAGCAGTCTCGACAGGGGCCTTGGTGGCTACACCTTC. Its protein product is CASSLDRGLGGYTF.

The chain is built from TRBV6-6 and TRBJ1-4; D unresolved. This CDR3 is 14 amino acids long. The germline V gene has CDR1 MNHNY and CDR2 SVGAGI (reference sequence). The germline V and J ends were trimmed by 0 bases and 8 bases, with 10 bases remaining between them. CDR3 region: CASSYSESWEKLFF. CDR3 sequence (DNA): TGTGCCAGCAGTTACTCGGAGAGTTGGGAAAAACTGTTTTTT.

CDR3 residues: CASSQDGGSVQHF. The DNA of the CDR3 is TGCGCCAGCAGCCAAGATGGGGGGTCGGTCCAGCATTTT. The V gene is TRBV4-3, the J gene TRBJ1-5; maybe TRBD1 (5 bases). CDR3 length: 13 residues. Trimming removed 0 bases at V and 12 bases at J, with 12 bases between. In germline, CDR1 is LGHNA, CDR2 YSLEER.

This clone has a handful of counts. The V gene is TRBV19, the J gene TRBJ2-7; 9 positions agree with TRBD1. CDR3 length equals 14 residues. Per the germline V gene, CDR1 is LNHDA and CDR2 is SQIVND (reference sequence). With V trimmed by 8 bases and J by 2 bases, 7 bases remained unmatched. CDR3 nucleotides: TGTGCCAGTGGCTCCGGGACAGGGCCCTACGAGCAGTACTTC. It translates to CASGSGTGPYEQYF. The complete variable domain, with remaining parts taken from reference TRBV19 and TRBJ2-7, reads DGGITQSPKYLFRKEGQNVTLSCEQNLNHDAMYWYRQDPGQGLRLIYYSQIVNDFQKGDIAEGYSVSREKKESFPLTVTSAQKNPTAFYLCASGSGTGPYEQYFGPGTRLTVT.

The chain links TRBV29-1 to TRBJ1-1; D is ambiguous. The V gene lost 6 bases and the J gene lost 5 bases, with 10 bases spanning the gap. CDR3 size: 11 residues. Germline CDR1 is SQVTM and CDR2 is ANQGSEA. This CDR3 is CSVVPGTEAFF. The CDR3 nucleotides are TGCAGCGTGGTGCCGGGGACTGAAGCTTTCTTT. Combining the CDR3 with reference TRBV29-1 and TRBJ1-1 gives the whole variable domain SAVISQKPSRDICQRGTSLTIQCQVDSQVTMMFWYRQQPGQSLTLIATANQGSEATYESGFVIDKFPISRPNLTFSTLTVSNMSPEDSSIYLCSVVPGTEAFFGQGTRLTVV.

The chain joins TRBV27 to TRBJ1-2; D may be TRBD1 (5 bases). From germline, CDR1 is MNHEY and CDR2 SMNVEV (reference sequence). The germline V and J ends were trimmed by 5 bases and 5 bases, with 12 bases remaining between them. This CDR3 is 13 amino acids long. The CDR3 coding sequence is TGTGCCAGCAGTCCCGGGGGGGTGTATGGCTACACCTTC. This gives the protein CASSPGGVYGYTF.

The table lists this clone with a count of one. This rearrangement joins TRBV10-3 to TRBJ2-3; a weak D match, TRBD1 (6 bases). The length of the CDR3 is 13 residues. CDR1 and CDR2 (germline): ENHRY, SYGVKD. The ends were cut back, 11 bases at V and 6 bases at J, with 18 bases in the middle. In DNA, the CDR3 is TGTGCCTTTAGGGGGTCAGAGCTCGATACGCAGTATTTT. This sequence encodes CAFRGSELDTQYF.

This sequence joins TRBV28 and TRBJ1-4, with D perhaps matching TRBD1 (5 bases). V was cut by 8 bases and J by 2 bases, with 9 bases left in between. Germline assignment: CDR1 MDHEN and CDR2 SYDVKM. This CDR3 has 13 residues. The DNA of the CDR3 is TGTGCCAGCTCAGGGTCTACTAATGAAAAACTGTTTTTT. Translation gives CASSGSTNEKLFF.

This sequence joins TRBV2 and TRBJ1-2; 9 positions agree with TRBD1. J gave up 5 bases and V 4 bases, and 8 bases lay outside the gene matches. Looked up from germline, CDR1 is SNHLY and CDR2 is FYNNEI. The CDR3 length is 15 residues. CDR3: CASSVPDRGGYGYTF. CDR3 coding DNA: TGTGCCAGCAGTGTCCCAGACAGGGGGGGATATGGCTACACCTTC.

This clone has just a few counts. This CDR3 is CASSNLAPRGPGEQYF. The CDR3 DNA reads TGTGCCAGCAGCAACCTAGCGCCCCGCGGGCCTGGGGAGCAGTACTTC. This chain uses TRBV5-4 with TRBJ2-7; TRBD2 might be the D (6 bases). The CDR3 totals 16 residues. With 4 bases removed from V and 7 bases from J, the gap between germline ends came to 24 bases. In germline, CDR1 is SGHNT, CDR2 YYREEE (reference sequence).

The V and J genes are TRBV5-6 and TRBJ1-3, with 10 bases lining up with TRBD1. The CDR3 is 15 amino acids. Germline CDR1 SGHDT, CDR2 YYEEEE. The J segment lost 7 bases and the V segment lost 1 base, leaving 5 bases of the junction unmatched. The CDR3 reads CASSLPGTGDNTIYF. CDR3 DNA: TGTGCCAGCAGCTTGCCGGGGACAGGGGATAACACCATATATTTT.

On this clone itself: The same CDR3 is also encoded by other DNA sequences in this sample. This chain links TRBV18 with TRBJ2-7, with D possibly matching TRBD1 (5 bases). Germline CDR1 and CDR2: KGHSH and LQKENI. Trimming removed 5 bases from V and 1 base from J, with 9 bases in between. The CDR3 runs 13 residues. The CDR3 nucleotides are TGTGCCAGCTCAAGGCAGGGATCCTACGAGCAGTACTTC. Encoded protein: CASSRQGSYEQYF.

This rearrangement joins TRBV25-1 to TRBJ1-4; no reliable D call. The V and J ends lost 0 bases and 0 bases respectively, with 14 bases between them. Per the germline V gene, CDR1 is MGHDK and CDR2 is SYGVNS. CDR3 length equals 18 residues. The CDR3 DNA follows: TGTGCCAGCAGTGAATACGACCCCCTACAGCCAACTAATGAAAAACTGTTTTTT. Its translation is CASSEYDPLQPTNEKLFF.

The chain uses TRBV6-5 and TRBJ2-2; TRBD1 agrees at 7 bases. After removal of 5 bases from V and 7 bases from J, the junction contained 10 bases not matched to a gene. This CDR3 has 15 amino acids. CDR1 is MNHEY, CDR2 SVGAGI, per germline. The CDR3 DNA follows: TGTGCCAGCAGTGTAAGCCACAGGGGTGGCGGGGAGCTGTTTTTT. Its translation: CASSVSHRGGGELFF.

In its sample, this clone was seen a few times. The J gene is TRBJ1-1, the V gene TRBV15; 7 positions agree with TRBD1. Germline values: CDR1 LNHNV, CDR2 YYDKDF (reference sequence). J gave up 1 base and V 10 bases, and 6 bases lay outside the gene matches. The length of the CDR3 is 13 residues. CDR3 bases: TGTGCCAGTTCTAACAGGGGGAACACTGAAGCTTTCTTT. Its translation is CASSNRGNTEAFF.

The V call is TRBV9, the J call TRBJ2-2; maybe TRBD2 (6 bases). The CDR3 extends over 19 amino acids. Germline V gives CDR1 SGDLS, CDR2 YYNGEE. Between the trimmed V and J ends, which lost 4 bases and 4 bases, there was a span of 26 bases. The CDR3 DNA sequence: TGTGCCAGCAGCTCCCGGGTAGCGGTCCGGAGGTACGGCACCGGGGAGCTGTTTTTT. Amino acid sequence: CASSSRVAVRRYGTGELFF.

The V and J genes are TRBV7-3 and TRBJ2-3; 9 bases align to TRBD2. Germline values: CDR1 SGHTA, CDR2 FQGTGA. This CDR3 is built from 16 residues. The junction had 10 bases not matched to a gene; V was cut back by 5 bases and J by 4 bases. The CDR3 protein is CASSPTVAGVADTQYF. Here the CDR3 DNA reads TGTGCCAGCAGCCCTACGGTAGCGGGAGTCGCAGATACGCAGTATTTT.

To note about this clone: Other DNA sequences in the same sample also yield this CDR3. The J gene is TRBJ2-1, the V gene TRBV5-6; 7 positions agree with TRBD1. V dropped 2 bases and J dropped 2; count of bases not matched to a gene: 4. CDR1 is SGHDT, CDR2 YYEEEE, per germline. This CDR3 comprises 15 residues. CDR3 in amino acids: CASSLQGGPYNEQFF. CDR3 nucleotides: TGTGCCAGCAGCTTACAAGGGGGCCCCTACAATGAGCAGTTCTTC.